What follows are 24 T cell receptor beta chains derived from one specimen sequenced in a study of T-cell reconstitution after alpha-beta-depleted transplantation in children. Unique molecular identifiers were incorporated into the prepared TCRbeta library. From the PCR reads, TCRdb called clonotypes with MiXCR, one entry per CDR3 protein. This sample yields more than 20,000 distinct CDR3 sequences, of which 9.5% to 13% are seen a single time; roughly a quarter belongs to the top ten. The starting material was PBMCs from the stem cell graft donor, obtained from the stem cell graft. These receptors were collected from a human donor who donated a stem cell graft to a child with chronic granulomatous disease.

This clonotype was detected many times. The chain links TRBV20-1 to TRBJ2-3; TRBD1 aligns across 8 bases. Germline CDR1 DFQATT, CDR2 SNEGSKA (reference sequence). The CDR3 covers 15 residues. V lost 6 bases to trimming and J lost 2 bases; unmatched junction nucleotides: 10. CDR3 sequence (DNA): TGCAGTGCCCCCCCGGCGGGACAGGCCACAGATACGCAGTATTTT. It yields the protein CSAPPAGQATDTQYF.

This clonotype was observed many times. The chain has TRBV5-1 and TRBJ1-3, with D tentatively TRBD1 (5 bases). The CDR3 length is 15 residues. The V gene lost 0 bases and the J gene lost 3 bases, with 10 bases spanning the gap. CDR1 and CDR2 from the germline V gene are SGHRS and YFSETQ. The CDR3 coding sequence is TGCGCCAGCAGCTTGGGACAGCTCATTGGAAACACCATATATTTT. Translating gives CASSLGQLIGNTIYF.

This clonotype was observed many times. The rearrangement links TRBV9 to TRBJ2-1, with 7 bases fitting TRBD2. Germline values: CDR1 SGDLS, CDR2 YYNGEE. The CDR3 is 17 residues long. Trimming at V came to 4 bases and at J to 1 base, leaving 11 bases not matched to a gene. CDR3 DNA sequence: TGTGCCAGCAGCTTAAAGGAGCGGGGTTCTTCCTACAATGAGCAGTTCTTC. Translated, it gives CASSLKERGSSYNEQFF.

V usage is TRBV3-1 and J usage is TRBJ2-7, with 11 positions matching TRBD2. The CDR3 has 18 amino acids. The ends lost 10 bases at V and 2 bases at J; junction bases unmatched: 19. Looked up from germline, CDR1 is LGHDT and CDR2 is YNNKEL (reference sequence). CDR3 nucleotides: TGTGCCACCTCCCAAGATACTTGGGCTAGCGGGAGGCCCTACGAGCAGTACTTC. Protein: CATSQDTWASGRPYEQYF.

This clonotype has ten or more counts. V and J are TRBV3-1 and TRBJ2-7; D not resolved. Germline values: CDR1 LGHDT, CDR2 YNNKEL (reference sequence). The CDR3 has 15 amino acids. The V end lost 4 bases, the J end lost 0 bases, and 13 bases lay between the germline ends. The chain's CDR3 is CASSLWTPSSYEQYF. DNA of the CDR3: TGTGCCAGCAGCCTCTGGACGCCGAGCTCCTACGAGCAGTACTTC.

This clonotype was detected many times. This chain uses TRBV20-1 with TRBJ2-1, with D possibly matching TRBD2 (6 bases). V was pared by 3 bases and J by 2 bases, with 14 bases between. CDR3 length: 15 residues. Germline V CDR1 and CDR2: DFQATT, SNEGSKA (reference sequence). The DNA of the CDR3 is TGCAGTGCTAGCGATAGCGGAACAACCTACAATGAGCAGTTCTTC. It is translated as CSASDSGTTYNEQFF.

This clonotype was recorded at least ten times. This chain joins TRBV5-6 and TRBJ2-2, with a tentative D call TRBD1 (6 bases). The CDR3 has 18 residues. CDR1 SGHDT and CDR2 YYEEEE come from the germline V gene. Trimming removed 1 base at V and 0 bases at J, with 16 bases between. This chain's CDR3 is CASSLKTGFGANTGELFF. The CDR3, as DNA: TGTGCCAGCAGCTTGAAAACAGGGTTCGGCGCGAACACCGGGGAGCTGTTTTTT.

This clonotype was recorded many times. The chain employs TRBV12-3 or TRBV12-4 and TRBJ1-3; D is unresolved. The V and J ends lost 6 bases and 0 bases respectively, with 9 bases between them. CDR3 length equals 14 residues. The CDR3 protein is CASSTGDSGNTIYF. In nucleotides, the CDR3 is TGTGCCAGCAGCACCGGGGACTCTGGAAACACCATATATTTT.

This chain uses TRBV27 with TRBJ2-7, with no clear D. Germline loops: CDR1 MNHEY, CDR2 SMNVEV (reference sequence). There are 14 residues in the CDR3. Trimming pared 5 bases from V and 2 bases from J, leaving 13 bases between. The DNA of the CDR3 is TGTGCCAGCAGTGCCCGGACCAAGCCCTACGAGCAGTACTTC. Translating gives CASSARTKPYEQYF.

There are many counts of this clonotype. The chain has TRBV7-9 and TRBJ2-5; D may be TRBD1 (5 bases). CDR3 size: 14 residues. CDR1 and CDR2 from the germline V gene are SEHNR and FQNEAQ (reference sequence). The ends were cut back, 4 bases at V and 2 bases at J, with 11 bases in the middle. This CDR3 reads CASSSTRDQETQYF. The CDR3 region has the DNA TGTGCCAGCAGCTCTACCAGGGATCAAGAGACCCAGTACTTC. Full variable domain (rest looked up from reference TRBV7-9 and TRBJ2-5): DTGVSQNPRHKITKRGQNVTFRCDPISEHNRLYWYRQTLGQGPEFLTYFQNEAQLEKSRLLSDRFSAERPKGSFSTLEIQRTEQGDSAMYLCASSSTRDQETQYFGPGTRLLVL.

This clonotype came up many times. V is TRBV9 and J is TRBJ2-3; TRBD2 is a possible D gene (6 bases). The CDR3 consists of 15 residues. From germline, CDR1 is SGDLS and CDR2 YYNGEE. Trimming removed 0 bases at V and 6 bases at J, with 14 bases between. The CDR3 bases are TGTGCCAGCAGCGTAGGTCGGGAGTGGCCGGATACGCAGTATTTT. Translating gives CASSVGREWPDTQYF.

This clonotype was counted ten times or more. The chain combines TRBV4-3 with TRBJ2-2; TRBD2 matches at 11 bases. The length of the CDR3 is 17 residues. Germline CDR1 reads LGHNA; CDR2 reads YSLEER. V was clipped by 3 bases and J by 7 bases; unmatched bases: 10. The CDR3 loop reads CASSQVLAGGRLGELFF. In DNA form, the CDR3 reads TGCGCCAGCAGCCAGGTTCTAGCGGGGGGTCGACTCGGGGAGCTGTTTTTT.

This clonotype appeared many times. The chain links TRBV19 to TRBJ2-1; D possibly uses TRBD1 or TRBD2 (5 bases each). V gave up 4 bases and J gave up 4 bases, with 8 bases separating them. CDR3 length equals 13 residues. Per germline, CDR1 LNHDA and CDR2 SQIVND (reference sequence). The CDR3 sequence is CASSRDVYNEQFF. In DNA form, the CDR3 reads TGTGCCAGTAGTAGGGACGTTTACAATGAGCAGTTCTTC.

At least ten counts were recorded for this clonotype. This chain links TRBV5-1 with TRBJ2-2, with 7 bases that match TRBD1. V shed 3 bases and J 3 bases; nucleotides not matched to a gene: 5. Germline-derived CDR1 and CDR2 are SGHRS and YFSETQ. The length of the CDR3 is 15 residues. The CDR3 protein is CASSSDRADTGELFF. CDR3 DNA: TGCGCCAGCAGCTCAGACAGGGCGGACACCGGGGAGCTGTTTTTT.

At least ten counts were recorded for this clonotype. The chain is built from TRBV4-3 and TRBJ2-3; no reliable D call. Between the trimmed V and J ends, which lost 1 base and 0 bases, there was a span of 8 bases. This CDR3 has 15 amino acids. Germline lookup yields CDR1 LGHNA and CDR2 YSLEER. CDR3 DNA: TGCGCCAGCAGCCAAGCTACAGTCAGCACAGATACGCAGTATTTT. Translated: CASSQATVSTDTQYF.

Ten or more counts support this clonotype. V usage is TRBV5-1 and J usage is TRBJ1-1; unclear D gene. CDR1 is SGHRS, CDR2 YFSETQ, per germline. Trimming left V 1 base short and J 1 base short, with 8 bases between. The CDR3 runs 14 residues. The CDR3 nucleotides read TGCGCCAGCAGCTTGAAGCAGGAGAACACTGAAGCTTTCTTT. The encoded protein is CASSLKQENTEAFF.

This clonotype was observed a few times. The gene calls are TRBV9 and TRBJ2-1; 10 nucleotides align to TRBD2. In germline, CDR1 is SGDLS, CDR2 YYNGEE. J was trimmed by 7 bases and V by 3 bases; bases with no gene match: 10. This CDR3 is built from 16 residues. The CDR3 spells CASSAELAGAGNEQFF. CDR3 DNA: TGTGCCAGCAGCGCCGAGCTAGCGGGAGCTGGGAATGAGCAGTTCTTC.

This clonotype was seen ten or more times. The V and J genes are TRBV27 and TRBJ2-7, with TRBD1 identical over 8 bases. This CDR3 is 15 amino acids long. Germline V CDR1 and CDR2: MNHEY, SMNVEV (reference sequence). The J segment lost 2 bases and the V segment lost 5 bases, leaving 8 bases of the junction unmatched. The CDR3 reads CASSIGQGRTYEQYF. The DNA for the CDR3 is TGTGCCAGCAGTATAGGACAGGGAAGGACCTACGAGCAGTACTTC.

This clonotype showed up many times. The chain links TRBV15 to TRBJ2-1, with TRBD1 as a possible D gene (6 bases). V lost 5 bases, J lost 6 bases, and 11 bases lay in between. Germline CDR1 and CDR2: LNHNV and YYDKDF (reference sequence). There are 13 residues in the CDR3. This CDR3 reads CATSLGGGNEQFF. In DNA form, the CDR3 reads TGTGCCACCAGCTTAGGGGGTGGCAATGAGCAGTTCTTC.

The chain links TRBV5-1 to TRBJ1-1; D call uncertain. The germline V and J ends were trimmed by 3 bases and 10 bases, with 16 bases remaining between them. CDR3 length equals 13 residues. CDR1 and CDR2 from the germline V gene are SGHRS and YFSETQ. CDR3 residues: CASSSPGNSTAFF. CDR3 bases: TGCGCCAGCAGCTCCCCGGGCAATAGCACAGCTTTCTTT.

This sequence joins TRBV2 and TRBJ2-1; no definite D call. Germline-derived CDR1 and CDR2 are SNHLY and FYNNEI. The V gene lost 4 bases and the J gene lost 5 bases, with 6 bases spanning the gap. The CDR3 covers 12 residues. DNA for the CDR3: TGTGCCAGCAGTGGCCCCAACAATGAGCAGTTCTTC. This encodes CASSGPNNEQFF.

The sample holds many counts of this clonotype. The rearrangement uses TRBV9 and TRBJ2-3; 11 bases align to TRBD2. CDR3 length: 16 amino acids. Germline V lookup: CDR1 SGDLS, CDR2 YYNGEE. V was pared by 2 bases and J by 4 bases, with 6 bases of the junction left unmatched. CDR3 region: CASSVVTSGAADTQYF. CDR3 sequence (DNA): TGTGCCAGCAGCGTTGTGACTAGCGGGGCGGCAGATACGCAGTATTTT.

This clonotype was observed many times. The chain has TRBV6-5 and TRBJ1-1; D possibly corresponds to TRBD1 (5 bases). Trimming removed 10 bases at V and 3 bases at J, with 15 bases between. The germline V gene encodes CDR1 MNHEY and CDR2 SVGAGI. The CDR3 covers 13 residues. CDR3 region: CATPLGGDTEAFF. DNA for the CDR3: TGTGCCACTCCATTGGGGGGGGACACTGAAGCTTTCTTT.

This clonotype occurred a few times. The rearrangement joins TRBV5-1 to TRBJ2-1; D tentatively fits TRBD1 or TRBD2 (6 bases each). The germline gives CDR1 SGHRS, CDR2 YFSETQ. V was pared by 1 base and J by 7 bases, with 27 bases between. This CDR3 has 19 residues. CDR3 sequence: CASSLTDTSMWGAGNEQFF. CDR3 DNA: TGCGCCAGCAGCTTGACTGATACTTCGATGTGGGGGGCTGGGAATGAGCAGTTCTTC.